The entry that follows covers one TCR beta chain sequence. One junction end disagrees with the germline gene, perhaps due to a read error. This entry belongs to a study of control samples from healthy donors and cancer patients. The assay was immunoSEQ multiplex PCR, and TCRdb's table has in-frame clones only and misses some. The table records fewer than 40,000 clones, roughly 94% of them present only once. This CDR3 comprises 14 residues. CDR1 MNHEY and CDR2 SVGEGT come from the germline V gene. V and J are TRBV6-2 or TRBV6-3 and TRBJ1-5; D may be TRBD1 (5 bases). The sequencing input was blood. This receptor was obtained from a man aged 60 to 75 in good health. CDR3 sequence (DNA): TGTGCCAGCAGTTCCAGGACACCCAATCAGCCTCAGCATTTT. Translated, it gives CASSSRTPNQPQHF.